This TCR beta chain is drawn from a study of lymphopenia after photon versus proton radiotherapy. As regards this clone: Its antigen remains unidentified.

Study-level points and caveats: Only patients who died were analyzed for survival; proton advantage is unproven. Larger post-nadir TCR diversity loss correlated inversely with survival in deceased patients. Relative stability marked proton patients; photon patients lost diversity and naive cells. Oligoclonal CD8+ Temra expansion after nadir drove photon patients' diversity drop.

The protocol was immunoSEQ multiplex PCR, while the TCRdb copy is restricted to in-frame clones and leaves out a portion. The table records about 18,000 clones, around nine tenths of them present only once. The sample consisted of peripheral blood, taken from a patient treated with proton-based radiotherapy. The TCR originated in a man between 65 and 85 years old with pancreatic cancer.

CDR3 bases: TGTGCCAGCAGTCCAGGGGGCTCTATCCCCTACGAGCAGTACTTC. Amino acid sequence: CASSPGGSIPYEQYF. The chain carries TRBV27 and TRBJ2-7; 8 nucleotides line up with TRBD1. The CDR3 totals 15 residues. Germline lookup yields CDR1 MNHEY and CDR2 SMNVEV (reference sequence). J lost 2 bases, V lost 5 bases, and 8 bases had no gene match.